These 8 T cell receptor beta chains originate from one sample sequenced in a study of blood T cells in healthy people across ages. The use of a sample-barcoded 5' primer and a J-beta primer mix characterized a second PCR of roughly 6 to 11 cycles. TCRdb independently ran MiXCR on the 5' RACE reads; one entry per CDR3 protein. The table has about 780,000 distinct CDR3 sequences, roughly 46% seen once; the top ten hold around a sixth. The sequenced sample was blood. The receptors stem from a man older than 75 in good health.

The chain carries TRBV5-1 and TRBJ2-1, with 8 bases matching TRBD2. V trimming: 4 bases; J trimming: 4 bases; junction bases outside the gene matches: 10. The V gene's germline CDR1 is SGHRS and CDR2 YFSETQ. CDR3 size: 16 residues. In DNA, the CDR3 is TGCGCCAGCAGCCTCGCCCCGGGACTAGGGTACAATGAGCAGTTCTTC. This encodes CASSLAPGLGYNEQFF.

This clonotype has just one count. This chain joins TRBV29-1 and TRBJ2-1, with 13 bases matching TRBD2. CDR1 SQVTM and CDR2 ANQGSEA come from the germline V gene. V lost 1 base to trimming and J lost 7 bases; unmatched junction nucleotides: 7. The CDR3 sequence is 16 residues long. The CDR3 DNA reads TGCAGCGTTGAAGGGGGCGGACTAGCGGGAGTGAATGAGCAGTTCTTC. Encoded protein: CSVEGGGLAGVNEQFF.

CDR3 region: CSAPVWGRGGNTEAFF. In DNA form, the CDR3 reads TGCAGTGCTCCTGTTTGGGGCCGGGGGGGGAACACTGAAGCTTTCTTT. The V call is TRBV20-1, the J call TRBJ1-1; tentatively, D is TRBD1 (5 bases). Germline V gene lookup returns CDR1 DFQATT and CDR2 SNEGSKA (reference sequence). This CDR3 has 16 amino acids. V gave up 5 bases and J gave up 1 base, with 20 bases separating them.

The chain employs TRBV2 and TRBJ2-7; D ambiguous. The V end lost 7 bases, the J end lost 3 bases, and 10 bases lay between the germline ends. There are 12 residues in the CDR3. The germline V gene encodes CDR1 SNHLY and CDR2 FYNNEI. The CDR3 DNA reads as TGTGCCAGCATCCCCTCTAACTACGAGCAGTACTTC. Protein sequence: CASIPSNYEQYF. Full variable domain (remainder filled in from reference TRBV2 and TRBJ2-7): EPEVTQTPSHQVTQMGQEVILRCVPISNHLYFYWYRQILGQKVEFLVSFYNNEISEKSEIFDDQFSVERPDGSNFTLKIRSTKLEDSAMYFCASIPSNYEQYFGPGTRLTVT.

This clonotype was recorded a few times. The CDR3 here is CASSLGQGVGYGYTF. The CDR3 DNA reads TGTGCCAGCAGCTTAGGACAGGGTGTCGGCTATGGCTACACCTTC. The J gene is TRBJ1-2, the V gene TRBV7-9; 7 nucleotides agree with TRBD1. CDR1 is SEHNR, CDR2 FQNEAQ, per germline (reference sequence). CDR3 size: 15 residues. V lost 1 base and J lost 4; bases outside the gene matches: 6.

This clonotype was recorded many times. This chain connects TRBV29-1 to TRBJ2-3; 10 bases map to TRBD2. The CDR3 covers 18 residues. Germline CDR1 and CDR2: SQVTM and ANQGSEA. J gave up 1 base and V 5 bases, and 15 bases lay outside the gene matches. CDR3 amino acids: CSVLRSSGSFDRTDTQYF. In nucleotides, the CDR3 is TGCAGCGTTCTCCGTTCTAGCGGGAGTTTCGATCGCACAGATACGCAGTATTTT.

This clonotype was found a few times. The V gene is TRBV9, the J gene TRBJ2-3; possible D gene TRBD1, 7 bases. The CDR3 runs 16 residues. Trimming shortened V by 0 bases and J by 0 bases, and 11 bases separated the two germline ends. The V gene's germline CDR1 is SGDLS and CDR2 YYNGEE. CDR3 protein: CASSVDPGGSTDTQYF. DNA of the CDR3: TGTGCCAGCAGCGTAGATCCAGGGGGGAGCACAGATACGCAGTATTTT.

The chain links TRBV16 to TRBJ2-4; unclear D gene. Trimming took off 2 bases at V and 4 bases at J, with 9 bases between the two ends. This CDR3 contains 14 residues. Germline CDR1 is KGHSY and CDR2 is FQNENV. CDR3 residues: CASSQLLRKNIQYF. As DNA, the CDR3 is TGTGCCAGCAGCCAACTCCTTCGGAAAAACATTCAGTACTTC. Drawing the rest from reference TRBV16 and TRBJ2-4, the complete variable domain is GEEVAQTPKHLVRGEGQKAKLYCAPIKGHSYVFWYQQVLKNEFKFLISFQNENVFDETGMPKERFSAKCLPNSPCSLEIQATKLEDSAVYFCASSQLLRKNIQYFGAGTRLSVL.